The subject of this entry is one T cell receptor beta chain. Seattle-derived patients entered the study during active infection and were followed longitudinally. This sample stems from a study of blood T cell repertoires in COVID-19. Profiling relied on immunoSEQ multiplex PCR, and the TCRdb table lists in-frame clones only, not all of them. The sample contains approximately 180,000 clones, roughly 84% of which appear only once. The CDR3 totals 16 residues. Germline CDR1 SGHNT, CDR2 YYREEE (reference sequence). V was trimmed by 4 bases and J by 7 bases, leaving 18 bases between them. The source is a woman aged 40-49 years with COVID-19, enrolled during active disease. The V gene is TRBV5-4, the J gene TRBJ1-6; weak D call: TRBD1 (6 bases). The specimen was peripheral blood. As DNA, the CDR3 is TGTGCCAGCAGCCTATGGGGGGGCTTGAGGAATTCACCCCTCCACTTT. Residues: CASSLWGGLRNSPLHF.